These T cell receptor beta chains were read from a single sample in a study of cytomegalovirus exposure and HLA in healthy donors. TCRdb's table, derived via immunoSEQ multiplex PCR, lists solely in-frame clones and lacks some. The profile covers around 150,000 clones, with roughly 65% appearing a single time and around 4% taken by the ten largest. Input material: PBMCs. The receptors originated from a woman aged 18-30 years in good health and CMV-seropositive. Both conserved end residues are part of each CDR3. D genes are given only for firm matches. Only part of the rows carry a size: once, few, many, or a class if the clone is expanded.

d_call: -
j_call: TRBJ2-7
v_call: TRBV28
clone_size: few
cdr3_nt: TGTGCCAGCGGAATAGCGGCCTCCTACGAGCAGTACTTC
cdr3_aa: CASGIAASYEQYF

d_call: -
j_call: TRBJ2-2
v_call: TRBV2
clone_size: -
cdr3_nt: TGTGCCAGCAGCGGCAGGGAACGGTACACCGGGGAGCTGTTTTTT
cdr3_aa: CASSGRERYTGELFF

d_call: -
j_call: TRBJ2-1
v_call: TRBV27
clone_size: few
cdr3_nt: TGTGCCAGCAGTTTAGGGACGACTAGTGGTAATGAGCAGTTCTTC
cdr3_aa: CASSLGTTSGNEQFF

d_call: TRBD2
j_call: TRBJ2-7
v_call: TRBV7-9
clone_size: -
cdr3_nt: TGTGCCAGCAGCCCCTGGGGGGGGAGCTCCTATGAGCAGTACTTC
cdr3_aa: CASSPWGGSSYEQYF

d_call: -
j_call: TRBJ2-7
v_call: TRBV7-7
clone_size: -
cdr3_nt: TGTGCTAGCAGCTTAATAGGCGGGACCCCATTAACAGACGAGCAGTACTTC
cdr3_aa: CASSLIGGTPLTDEQYF

d_call: -
j_call: TRBJ2-7
v_call: TRBV19
clone_size: -
cdr3_nt: TGTGCCAGTAGTATAGGACAAGCCTACGAGCAGTACTTC
cdr3_aa: CASSIGQAYEQYF

d_call: -
j_call: TRBJ1-2
v_call: TRBV28
clone_size: once
cdr3_nt: TGTGCCAGCTGCCCCAGGGTAGATGGCTACACCTTC
cdr3_aa: CASCPRVDGYTF

d_call: -
j_call: TRBJ1-2
v_call: TRBV13
clone_size: few
cdr3_nt: TGTGCCAGCAGCTTCCTCGGGGGGGGCCCGTCTAACTATGGCTACACCTTC
cdr3_aa: CASSFLGGGPSNYGYTF

d_call: TRBD1
j_call: TRBJ1-1
v_call: TRBV10-3
clone_size: -
cdr3_nt: TGTGCCATCAGTGACCCGGGACAGGGGGCGGAGAACACTGAAGCTTTCTTT
cdr3_aa: CAISDPGQGAENTEAFF

d_call: -
j_call: TRBJ1-1
v_call: TRBV7-9
clone_size: -
cdr3_nt: TGTGCCAGCAGCCAACAGGCTAACACTGAAGCTTTCTTT
cdr3_aa: CASSQQANTEAFF

d_call: TRBD2
j_call: TRBJ2-3
v_call: TRBV27
clone_size: -
cdr3_nt: TGTGCCAGCAGACTTAGCGGGAGCACAGATACGCAGTATTTT
cdr3_aa: CASRLSGSTDTQYF

d_call: TRBD1
j_call: TRBJ1-2
v_call: TRBV30
clone_size: -
cdr3_nt: TGTGCCTGGAGTGTACTCGGGACAGTTCCCTATGGCTACACCTTC
cdr3_aa: CAWSVLGTVPYGYTF

d_call: -
j_call: TRBJ1-3
v_call: TRBV6-1
clone_size: -
cdr3_nt: TGTGCCAGCAGTGACCCCATTGTGGCAGGTACTGGAAACACCATATATTTT
cdr3_aa: CASSDPIVAGTGNTIYF

d_call: -
j_call: TRBJ1-3
v_call: TRBV10-3
clone_size: -
cdr3_nt: TGTGCCATCAGTGATCAGGGGTCTGGAAACACCATATATTTT
cdr3_aa: CAISDQGSGNTIYF

d_call: TRBD1
j_call: TRBJ2-7
v_call: TRBV7-9
clone_size: -
cdr3_nt: TGTGCCAGCAGCGGAGAGGACAGGGAGCCCTACGAGCAGTACTTC
cdr3_aa: CASSGEDREPYEQYF

d_call: -
j_call: TRBJ2-1
v_call: TRBV1
clone_size: -
cdr3_nt: TGCACCAGCAGCCAAAGGGACACTCCACTACGGGAGCAGTTCTTC
cdr3_aa: CTSSQRDTPLREQFF